Below, one T cell receptor (beta chain) is given with its context. The antigen it recognizes is unknown. One base away there is no much larger clone; base qualities are not given. Taken from cysteine to phenylalanine, the CDR3 has 15 residues. The only DNA kept is the CDR3, 45 bases in frame from the first base. In the germline V gene (reference sequence), CDR1 corresponds to MNHEY and CDR2 to SMNVEV. V is shortened by 6 bases, J by 6 bases, and the region joining them spans 17 bases. Preparation of the library involved the immunoSEQ multiplex PCR assay. What TCRdb holds here is the immuneACCESS table cut down to in-frame rearrangements. Part of the clones is not present; checked against another copy, under half of the missing clones reflect an unresolved V gene, and the others are unexplained. The sample table shows about 410,000 clones, and around 90% are seen once. About 6.3% of the sample is taken by the ten largest.

The data stem from a study of control samples from healthy donors and cancer patients (dated by TCRdb to 2020 to 2021). The TCR sequence derives from a middle-aged man with head and neck cancer. The material sequenced was PBMCs. Recombination joined TRBV27 with TRBJ2-2; the D gene is perhaps TRBD1, from 5 matching bases. CDR3 region: CASSLRARAPGELFF. The DNA reads TGTGCCAGCAGCCTCAGGGCTCGCGCTCCCGGGGAGCTGTTTTTT.